Below, 14 T cell receptor beta chains from the same sample are listed, as sequenced in a study of T cell responses to AZD1222 COVID-19 vaccine. Measured with immunoSEQ multiplex PCR; TCRdb has only the in-frame clones, and not every one. The top ten clones hold roughly 7.1% of a sample with around 140,000 clones, under 95% of them seen once. This sample comprised peripheral blood, obtained 28 days after the second dose of the MenACWY control vaccine. The receptors were gathered from an adult who received the MenACWY meningococcal vaccine as a control.

The chain is built from TRBV27 and TRBJ1-3, with D uncertain. Germline V gives CDR1 MNHEY, CDR2 SMNVEV (reference sequence). The CDR3 has 14 amino acids. The V end lost 5 bases, the J end lost 0 bases, and 8 bases lay between the germline ends. As DNA, the CDR3 is TGTGCCAGCAGTGCAGCCTACTCTGGAAACACCATATATTTT. Protein product: CASSAAYSGNTIYF.

In this sample, this clone turned up once. This chain uses TRBV11-2 with TRBJ2-3, with D hard to call. The germline gives CDR1 SGHAT, CDR2 FQNNGV. V was trimmed by 5 bases and J by 2 bases, leaving 8 bases between them. This CDR3 region has 13 residues. CDR3 in DNA: TGTGCCAGCAGCCCTCTTTCCACAGATACGCAGTATTTT. This codes for CASSPLSTDTQYF.

The V and J genes are TRBV6-5 and TRBJ2-7; 12 bases are a match to TRBD1. This CDR3 contains 14 residues. Germline lookup yields CDR1 MNHEY and CDR2 SVGAGI. The trim removed 7 bases at V and 4 bases at J, leaving 5 bases unmatched. CDR3 region: CASTLGQGAYEQYF. The CDR3, as DNA: TGTGCCAGCACCCTGGGACAGGGGGCGTACGAGCAGTACTTC.

V usage is TRBV7-3 and J usage is TRBJ2-5; D uncertain. Looked up from germline, CDR1 is SGHTA and CDR2 is FQGTGA. Trimming shortened V by 1 base and J by 2 bases, and 11 bases separated the two germline ends. This CDR3 has 15 amino acids. The CDR3 region is CASSLKPGVQETQYF. The CDR3 nucleotides are TGTGCCAGCAGCTTAAAGCCTGGAGTACAAGAGACCCAGTACTTC.

J is TRBJ1-2 and V is TRBV27, with D perhaps matching TRBD1 (5 bases). V lost 2 bases and J lost 8, with 15 bases in between. CDR3 length: 14 residues. Germline V lookup: CDR1 MNHEY, CDR2 SMNVEV (reference sequence). CDR3 protein: CASSLVRGGGGYTF. The CDR3 nucleotides read TGTGCCAGCAGTTTAGTAAGGGGCGGGGGGGGCTACACCTTC.

V is TRBV5-5 and J is TRBJ2-7, with no clear D. CDR3 length: 12 amino acids. Trimming stripped 0 bases from V and 2 bases from J, with 3 bases between. The germline gives CDR1 SGHKS, CDR2 YYEKEE (reference sequence). CDR3 loop: CASSLGAYEQYF. In DNA form, the CDR3 reads TGTGCCAGCAGCTTGGGGGCCTACGAGCAGTACTTC.

The chain joins TRBV2 to TRBJ1-2; D gene unclear. The V end lost 5 bases, the J end lost 7 bases, and 14 bases lay between the germline ends. Germline lookup yields CDR1 SNHLY and CDR2 FYNNEI. The CDR3 extends over 13 amino acids. The CDR3 is CASSLTPDPGYTF. The CDR3 bases are TGTGCCAGCAGTCTCACCCCGGACCCTGGCTACACCTTC.

The chain couples TRBV10-1 to TRBJ1-2; no firm D call. The germline V gene has CDR1 WNHNN and CDR2 SYGVQD (reference sequence). The CDR3 extends over 14 amino acids. V was shortened by 6 bases and J by 4 bases, with 15 bases between the two germline ends. The CDR3 bases are TGCGCCAGCAGGTGGGCCAGTCGCCGCTATGGCTACACCTTC. It encodes CASRWASRRYGYTF.

J is TRBJ2-1 and V is TRBV5-1; tentatively, D is TRBD1 (6 bases). Per germline, CDR1 SGHRS and CDR2 YFSETQ. The length of the CDR3 is 12 residues. Trimming pared 5 bases from V and 6 bases from J, leaving 9 bases between. CDR3 sequence (DNA): TGCGCCAGCAGGGAACAGGGCAATGAGCAGTTCTTC. Its protein product is CASREQGNEQFF.

This sequence joins TRBV12-3 or TRBV12-4 and TRBJ1-1; D ambiguous. The length of the CDR3 is 13 residues. V dropped 1 base and J dropped 0 bases, with 3 bases sitting between them. The CDR3 loop is CASSLELNTEAFF. Written as DNA, the CDR3 is TGTGCCAGCAGTTTAGAGTTGAACACTGAAGCTTTCTTT.

The V gene is TRBV6-6, the J gene TRBJ1-4; 7 positions agree with TRBD1. Germline CDR1 is MNHNY and CDR2 is SVGAGI (reference sequence). The CDR3 length is 14 residues. V dropped 0 bases and J dropped 7; count of bases not matched to a gene: 2. The chain's CDR3 is CASSYSQGVEKLFF. The CDR3 bases are TGTGCCAGCAGTTACTCGCAGGGGGTTGAAAAACTGTTTTTT.

The genes are TRBV7-9 and TRBJ2-7; 8 bases map to TRBD1. Looked up from germline, CDR1 is SEHNR and CDR2 is FQNEAQ (reference sequence). V lost 5 bases, J lost 2 bases, and 8 bases stayed unmatched. The CDR3 has 15 amino acids. Here the CDR3 reads CASSEDRGPAYEQYF. The DNA of the CDR3 is TGTGCCAGCAGCGAAGACAGGGGACCCGCCTACGAGCAGTACTTC.

On this clone: This sample includes further DNA sequences coding for the same CDR3. V is TRBV7-9 and J is TRBJ1-5; D call uncertain. Deletions cut 3 bases from V and 5 bases from J, with 5 bases between. Germline V CDR1 and CDR2: SEHNR, FQNEAQ (reference sequence). The CDR3 is 12 residues long. CDR3 protein: CASSLADQPQHF. CDR3 bases: TGTGCCAGCAGCTTGGCGGATCAGCCCCAGCATTTT.

The chain recombines TRBV3-1 (or the pseudogene TRBV3-2) with TRBJ1-4; D is undetermined. The V gene's germline CDR1 is LGHDT and CDR2 YNNKEL (reference sequence). The CDR3 sequence is 17 residues long. With 1 base removed from V and 8 bases from J, the gap between germline ends came to 20 bases. CDR3 nucleotide sequence: TGTGCCAGCAGCCAAGTTATGAATTACGGCAGTCGGGAAAAACTGTTTTTT. Protein product: CASSQVMNYGSREKLFF.